A selection of T cell receptor beta chains follows, all from one sample in a study of blood T cell repertoires in COVID-19. Profiling relied on immunoSEQ multiplex PCR, and the TCRdb table lists in-frame clones only, not all of them. Seen here are about 180,000 clones, about 81% observed once, and the top ten hold 12%. Material for sequencing was peripheral blood. These receptor sequences come from a woman of 80 years or more with COVID-19, enrolled during active disease. Each CDR3 is given with its conserved first and last residue. A D gene is named only where the DNA matches it firmly. Expanded clones get a size class; other rows say once, few or many, or leave the size out.

cdr3_nt: TGTGCCAGCAGCGTAGAGGGACAGGCCTACGAGCAGTACTTC
cdr3_aa: CASSVEGQAYEQYF
d_call: TRBD1
j_call: TRBJ2-7
clone_size: NA
v_call: TRBV9

cdr3_nt: TGTGCCAGCAGTTACCATTCAGGGGTTAATCAGCCCCAGCATTTT
cdr3_aa: CASSYHSGVNQPQHF
d_call: NA
j_call: TRBJ1-5
clone_size: NA
v_call: TRBV6-2/TRBV6-3

cdr3_nt: TGTGCCAGCAGCTTGGGCTCCGGGACAGGGGGCGCGGATCAGCCCCAGCATTTT
cdr3_aa: CASSLGSGTGGADQPQHF
d_call: TRBD1
j_call: TRBJ1-5
clone_size: NA
v_call: TRBV5-8

cdr3_nt: TGTGCCACCAGCAGAGTAAACACCGGGGAGCTGTTTTTT
cdr3_aa: CATSRVNTGELFF
d_call: NA
j_call: TRBJ2-2
clone_size: NA
v_call: TRBV15

cdr3_nt: TGTGCCAGCGGTGCTAGCGGGACCCCGAGCTCCTACGAGCAGTACTTC
cdr3_aa: CASGASGTPSSYEQYF
d_call: TRBD2
j_call: TRBJ2-7
clone_size: NA
v_call: TRBV7-9

cdr3_nt: TGTGCCAGCAGTGGGGGACTCCACAGGGAAAAACTGTTTTTT
cdr3_aa: CASSGGLHREKLFF
d_call: NA
j_call: TRBJ1-4
clone_size: few
v_call: TRBV25-1

cdr3_nt: TGTGCCACTAGAGCGGGTACGAGCTCCTACAATGAGCAGTTCTTC
cdr3_aa: CATRAGTSSYNEQFF
d_call: NA
j_call: TRBJ2-1
clone_size: NA
v_call: TRBV2

cdr3_nt: TGTGCCAGCAGCGCTTCTAGTGCCGGGGAGCTGTTTTTT
cdr3_aa: CASSASSAGELFF
d_call: NA
j_call: TRBJ2-2
clone_size: NA
v_call: TRBV9

cdr3_nt: TGTGCCTGGAGTGACTCCCGGACAGGGCTGAACACTGAAGCTTTCTTT
cdr3_aa: CAWSDSRTGLNTEAFF
d_call: TRBD1
j_call: TRBJ1-1
clone_size: NA
v_call: TRBV30

cdr3_nt: TGTGCCAGCAGCCCCGCCGGGACAGTACTCTACGAGCAGTACTTC
cdr3_aa: CASSPAGTVLYEQYF
d_call: TRBD1
j_call: TRBJ2-7
clone_size: NA
v_call: TRBV11-2

cdr3_nt: TGCGCCAGCAGCTTGGCCACGGGGGTGAACACTGAAGCTTTCTTT
cdr3_aa: CASSLATGVNTEAFF
d_call: NA
j_call: TRBJ1-1
clone_size: NA
v_call: TRBV5-1

cdr3_nt: TGTGCCAGCAGCGTAGCTAGCCGAAGCGGGGGTACAGATACGCAGTATTTT
cdr3_aa: CASSVASRSGGTDTQYF
d_call: TRBD2
j_call: TRBJ2-3
clone_size: few
v_call: TRBV9

cdr3_nt: TGCGCCAGCAGCCAAGAATCTAGCGGACTAAGCCAAGAGACCCAGTACTTC
cdr3_aa: CASSQESSGLSQETQYF
d_call: TRBD2
j_call: TRBJ2-5
clone_size: NA
v_call: TRBV4-1

cdr3_nt: TGTGCCAGCAGCTCCTGGTTAGTTGAGACCCAGTACTTC
cdr3_aa: CASSSWLVETQYF
d_call: NA
j_call: TRBJ2-5
clone_size: NA
v_call: TRBV5-6

cdr3_nt: TGTGCCAGCAGTCTCCAGCGAAACTCCTACAATGAGCAGTTCTTC
cdr3_aa: CASSLQRNSYNEQFF
d_call: NA
j_call: TRBJ2-1
clone_size: NA
v_call: TRBV6-5

cdr3_nt: TGTGCCAGCAGCCCCACTAGCGGGGGTATAGATACGCAGTATTTT
cdr3_aa: CASSPTSGGIDTQYF
d_call: TRBD2
j_call: TRBJ2-3
clone_size: NA
v_call: TRBV28

cdr3_nt: TGCAGTGCTAGTCGACAGGGCTACGAGCAGTACTTC
cdr3_aa: CSASRQGYEQYF
d_call: TRBD1
j_call: TRBJ2-7
clone_size: NA
v_call: TRBV20-1

cdr3_nt: TGTGCCAGCAGTTTATTCGGCGGGGAGCTGTTTTTT
cdr3_aa: CASSLFGGELFF
d_call: NA
j_call: TRBJ2-2
clone_size: NA
v_call: TRBV12-3/TRBV12-4

cdr3_nt: TGTGCCAGTAGTATTCAGCGGGACCGCACAGATACGCAGTATTTT
cdr3_aa: CASSIQRDRTDTQYF
d_call: TRBD2
j_call: TRBJ2-3
clone_size: NA
v_call: TRBV19

cdr3_nt: TGTGCCAGCAGCTTAATCCGGCTAGCGGGCCACAATGAGCAGTTCTTC
cdr3_aa: CASSLIRLAGHNEQFF
d_call: TRBD2
j_call: TRBJ2-1
clone_size: NA
v_call: TRBV7-3

cdr3_nt: TGCAGCGCTAGCGGGAGGGGTAGTACAGATACGCAGTATTTT
cdr3_aa: CSASGRGSTDTQYF
d_call: TRBD2
j_call: TRBJ2-3
clone_size: NA
v_call: TRBV29-1

cdr3_nt: TGTGCCAGCAGCGTCTGGCTAGCGGGAGGTGCAGATACGCAGTATTTT
cdr3_aa: CASSVWLAGGADTQYF
d_call: TRBD2
j_call: TRBJ2-3
clone_size: NA
v_call: TRBV9

cdr3_nt: TGTGCCAGCAGGGCTAGGGGCTCTGGAAACACCATATATTTT
cdr3_aa: CASRARGSGNTIYF
d_call: NA
j_call: TRBJ1-3
clone_size: NA
v_call: TRBV6-5

cdr3_nt: TGTGCCAGCAGTGAAGTGGGAGGGGCTAGCGTGAACAATGAGCAGTTCTTC
cdr3_aa: CASSEVGGASVNNEQFF
d_call: TRBD2
j_call: TRBJ2-1
clone_size: NA
v_call: TRBV2

cdr3_nt: TGTGCCAGTAGTCCGGGACTAGCGGGGAACACCGGGGAGCTGTTTTTT
cdr3_aa: CASSPGLAGNTGELFF
d_call: TRBD2
j_call: TRBJ2-2
clone_size: NA
v_call: TRBV19

cdr3_nt: TGTGCCAGCAGCCAAGATTACGGGGGGGCCTGGAATGAGCAGTTCTTC
cdr3_aa: CASSQDYGGAWNEQFF
d_call: TRBD2
j_call: TRBJ2-1
clone_size: NA
v_call: TRBV3-1/TRBV3-2

cdr3_nt: TGTGCCAGCAGCTTAGCGGGGCTAGAGAAGCCCCAGCATTTT
cdr3_aa: CASSLAGLEKPQHF
d_call: NA
j_call: TRBJ1-5
clone_size: NA
v_call: TRBV7-2

cdr3_nt: TGTGCTAGTGGCAGAACAGAATACACTGAAGCTTTCTTT
cdr3_aa: CASGRTEYTEAFF
d_call: NA
j_call: TRBJ1-1
clone_size: NA
v_call: TRBV12-5

cdr3_nt: TGTGCCAGCAGCGAGGCTATAGCGGGGGGGCCTAGTGAGCAGTACTTC
cdr3_aa: CASSEAIAGGPSEQYF
d_call: TRBD2
j_call: TRBJ2-7
clone_size: few
v_call: TRBV5-6

cdr3_nt: TGTGCCAGCTCACCGGTAGCAGGGTCTGCTGATGAAAAACTGTTTTTT
cdr3_aa: CASSPVAGSADEKLFF
d_call: NA
j_call: TRBJ1-4
clone_size: NA
v_call: TRBV18

cdr3_nt: TGTGCCAGCAGGCCCCTCCGGACTAGCGGGGGGGCGGATACGCAGTATTTT
cdr3_aa: CASRPLRTSGGADTQYF
d_call: TRBD2
j_call: TRBJ2-3
clone_size: NA
v_call: TRBV27

cdr3_nt: TGTGCCAGTAGTCCCCGGGAGGGGGCGAACGGAAGGCAGTTCTTC
cdr3_aa: CASSPREGANGRQFF
d_call: NA
j_call: TRBJ2-1
clone_size: NA
v_call: TRBV19

cdr3_nt: TGTGCCAGCACCCCCGGAGGCCCCTATGGCTACACCTTC
cdr3_aa: CASTPGGPYGYTF
d_call: NA
j_call: TRBJ1-2
clone_size: NA
v_call: TRBV6-5

cdr3_nt: TGTGCCACCAGCATCAGCGGCACGGATACGCAGTATTTT
cdr3_aa: CATSISGTDTQYF
d_call: NA
j_call: TRBJ2-3
clone_size: NA
v_call: TRBV15

cdr3_nt: TGTGCCAGCAGCCGAGGGCCCATATCTCCGAAGACCCAGTACTTC
cdr3_aa: CASSRGPISPKTQYF
d_call: NA
j_call: TRBJ2-5
clone_size: NA
v_call: TRBV7-8

cdr3_nt: TGCGCCAGCAGCTTGAGGCTAGCGGGCGCCGGCGAGCAGTACTTC
cdr3_aa: CASSLRLAGAGEQYF
d_call: TRBD2
j_call: TRBJ2-7
clone_size: NA
v_call: TRBV5-1

cdr3_nt: TGTGCCAGTAGTTTCTCAACAGGTGTGTCTGAAGCTTTCTTT
cdr3_aa: CASSFSTGVSEAFF
d_call: NA
j_call: TRBJ1-1
clone_size: NA
v_call: TRBV19

cdr3_nt: TGTGCCAGCAGTGCTACCCGGGGTCCCCTCCACTTT
cdr3_aa: CASSATRGPLHF
d_call: NA
j_call: TRBJ1-6
clone_size: few
v_call: TRBV2

cdr3_nt: TGCGCCAGCAGCCAAGTCGCAGGGGGCAAAGAAGATACGCAGTATTTT
cdr3_aa: CASSQVAGGKEDTQYF
d_call: TRBD1
j_call: TRBJ2-3
clone_size: NA
v_call: TRBV4-1

cdr3_nt: TGTGCCAGCAGCTTAGTATCCAGCGGGGAGCTGTTTTTT
cdr3_aa: CASSLVSSGELFF
d_call: NA
j_call: TRBJ2-2
clone_size: NA
v_call: TRBV11-2

cdr3_nt: TGTGCCAGCAGCCGAACTTCGGAAAAACTGTTTTTT
cdr3_aa: CASSRTSEKLFF
d_call: NA
j_call: TRBJ1-4
clone_size: NA
v_call: TRBV7-9

cdr3_nt: TGTGCCAGCAGCCTTACAGGGCCGACCTACGAGCAGTACTTC
cdr3_aa: CASSLTGPTYEQYF
d_call: NA
j_call: TRBJ2-7
clone_size: NA
v_call: TRBV11-1

cdr3_nt: TGTGCCAGCAGCTTACGGTTGGGGACTAGCGGGGAAACCTACAATGAGCAGTTCTTC
cdr3_aa: CASSLRLGTSGETYNEQFF
d_call: TRBD2
j_call: TRBJ2-1
clone_size: NA
v_call: TRBV7-4

cdr3_nt: TGTGCCAGCAGTTTCCGGGATGGCAGCAATCAGCCCCAGCATTTT
cdr3_aa: CASSFRDGSNQPQHF
d_call: NA
j_call: TRBJ1-5
clone_size: NA
v_call: TRBV27

cdr3_nt: TGTGCCAGTAGTATCGGTCAATCCCTATACAATGAGCAGTTCTTC
cdr3_aa: CASSIGQSLYNEQFF
d_call: NA
j_call: TRBJ2-1
clone_size: NA
v_call: TRBV19

cdr3_nt: TGTGCCAGCGACACTAGCGGGGTTCTCACAGATACGCAGTATTTT
cdr3_aa: CASDTSGVLTDTQYF
d_call: TRBD2
j_call: TRBJ2-3
clone_size: NA
v_call: TRBV6-5

cdr3_nt: TGCAGCGTTGAAAGAACAGGAAACTACACCTTC
cdr3_aa: CSVERTGNYTF
d_call: NA
j_call: TRBJ1-2
clone_size: NA
v_call: TRBV29-1

cdr3_nt: TGTGCCAGCAAATCGAGTCCCCAGGGAAATTCACCCCTCCACTTT
cdr3_aa: CASKSSPQGNSPLHF
d_call: NA
j_call: TRBJ1-6
clone_size: NA
v_call: TRBV2

cdr3_nt: TGTGCCAGCAGCCGAACCGGGACAGGGGGAGAGACCCAGTACTTC
cdr3_aa: CASSRTGTGGETQYF
d_call: TRBD1
j_call: TRBJ2-5
clone_size: NA
v_call: TRBV3-1/TRBV3-2

cdr3_nt: TGTGCCAGCAGCTTCGGGGAGTCCCGGCCTAACACTGAAGCTTTCTTT
cdr3_aa: CASSFGESRPNTEAFF
d_call: NA
j_call: TRBJ1-1
clone_size: NA
v_call: TRBV11-2

cdr3_nt: TGTGCCAGCAGCTTGGCGGGGCGGGAATGGGGAACCGGGGAGCTGTTTTTT
cdr3_aa: CASSLAGREWGTGELFF
d_call: NA
j_call: TRBJ2-2
clone_size: once
v_call: TRBV9

cdr3_nt: TGCGCCAGCAGCGTAGATTCCGCGGGGTACACCGGGGAGCTGTTTTTT
cdr3_aa: CASSVDSAGYTGELFF
d_call: NA
j_call: TRBJ2-2
clone_size: NA
v_call: TRBV5-1

cdr3_nt: TGTGCCAGCAGCTTAAATTACCCAGGGGAGCAGTACTTC
cdr3_aa: CASSLNYPGEQYF
d_call: NA
j_call: TRBJ2-7
clone_size: few
v_call: TRBV7-2

cdr3_nt: TGTGCCTGGAGTGGGGTAAGGGGTAATTCACCCCTCCACTTT
cdr3_aa: CAWSGVRGNSPLHF
d_call: NA
j_call: TRBJ1-6
clone_size: NA
v_call: TRBV30

cdr3_nt: TGCGCCAGCAGCCTGTCCGGGGGGGGCGAGCAGTACTTC
cdr3_aa: CASSLSGGGEQYF
d_call: TRBD2
j_call: TRBJ2-7
clone_size: NA
v_call: TRBV4-1

cdr3_nt: TGTGCCAGCAGTGAAGCCGGGACAGGGCGGAAACTGTTTTTT
cdr3_aa: CASSEAGTGRKLFF
d_call: TRBD1
j_call: TRBJ1-4
clone_size: NA
v_call: TRBV25-1

cdr3_nt: TGTGCCAGCTCACCGGGCTCGGGAGCGGGGTACGAGCAGTACTTC
cdr3_aa: CASSPGSGAGYEQYF
d_call: TRBD2
j_call: TRBJ2-7
clone_size: NA
v_call: TRBV18